This T cell receptor beta chain comes out of a study of patients and donors after allogeneic stem cell transplantation. This clonotype was detected a few times. TCRdb recomputed calls from the RT-PCR reads with MiXCR, one row per CDR3 protein. The sample carries about 960,000 distinct CDR3 sequences, about a sixth recorded once. V lost 6 bases and J 1 base, leaving 10 bases between the germline ends. The CDR3 sequence is 14 residues long. The sequence came from a human donor who was either an allogeneic HSCT recipient or a stem cell or donor lymphocyte infusion donor (not recorded which). It is not recorded whose cells these are; they may come from a transplant donor. Sequencing was done on a sample of blood, either unsorted or a sorted T cell fraction (not recorded which). The chain links TRBV12-3 or TRBV12-4 to TRBJ2-1, with D uncertain. The CDR3 sequence: CASRSRRSYNEQFF. CDR3 sequence (DNA): TGTGCCAGCAGGAGTCGTAGGTCCTACAATGAGCAGTTCTTC.